What follows describes a single T cell receptor beta chain. Its antigen remains unknown. The same CDR3 can be traced to other DNA sequences in this sample. The table came from immunoSEQ multiplex PCR; TCRdb's copy has only in-frame clones and leaves some out. The data contain fewer than 65,000 clones, about nine tenths of them singletons. CDR1 SNHLY and CDR2 FYNNEI come from the germline V gene. V was clipped by 8 bases and J by 2 bases, with 6 bases between them. This CDR3 spans 11 amino acids. The data derive from a study of OX40 agonist ivuxolimab in advanced cancers. Study results and limitations: CD8+ T cells (on average) carried more expanded clones than CD4+ T cells. Clonal expansion was seen in CD4+ and CD8+ blood T cells by week 6 at 0.1 to 3.0 mg/kg. Near-lowest levels of clonal expansion characterized partial responders at 0.1-3.0 mg/kg.

Specimen: CD4+ or CD8+ T cells sorted from blood, collected in a trial of the OX40 agonist ivuxolimab. The gene calls are TRBV2 and TRBJ2-5; D unresolved. The sequence derives from an adult with an advanced solid tumor such as melanoma, head and neck, liver or kidney cancer. The CDR3: CASGIQETQYF. The CDR3 region has the DNA TGTGCCAGCGGGATACAAGAGACCCAGTACTTC.